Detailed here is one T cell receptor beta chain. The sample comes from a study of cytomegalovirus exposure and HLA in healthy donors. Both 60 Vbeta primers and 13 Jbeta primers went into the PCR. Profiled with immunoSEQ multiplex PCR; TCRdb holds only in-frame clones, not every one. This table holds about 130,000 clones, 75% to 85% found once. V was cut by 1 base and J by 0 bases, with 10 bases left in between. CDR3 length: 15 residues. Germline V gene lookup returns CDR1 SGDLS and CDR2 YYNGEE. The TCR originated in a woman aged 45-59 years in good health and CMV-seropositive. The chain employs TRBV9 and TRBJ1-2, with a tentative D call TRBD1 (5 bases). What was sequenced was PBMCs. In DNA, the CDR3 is TGTGCCAGCAGCGTAAGCCGCAGGGCTAACTATGGCTACACCTTC. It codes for CASSVSRRANYGYTF.